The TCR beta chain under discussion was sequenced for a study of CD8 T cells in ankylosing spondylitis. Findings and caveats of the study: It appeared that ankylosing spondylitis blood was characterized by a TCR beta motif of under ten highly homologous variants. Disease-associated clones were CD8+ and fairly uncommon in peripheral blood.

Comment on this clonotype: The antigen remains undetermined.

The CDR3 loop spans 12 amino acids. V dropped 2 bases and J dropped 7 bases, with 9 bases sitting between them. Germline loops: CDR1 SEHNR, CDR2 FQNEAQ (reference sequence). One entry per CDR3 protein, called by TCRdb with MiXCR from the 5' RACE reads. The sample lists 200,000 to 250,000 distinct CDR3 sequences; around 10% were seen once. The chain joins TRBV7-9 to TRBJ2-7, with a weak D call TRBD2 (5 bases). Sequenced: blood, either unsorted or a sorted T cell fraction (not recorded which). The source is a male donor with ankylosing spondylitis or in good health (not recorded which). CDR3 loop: CASSLLSGEQYF. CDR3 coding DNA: TGTGCCAGCAGCTTATTATCGGGGGAGCAGTACTTC.